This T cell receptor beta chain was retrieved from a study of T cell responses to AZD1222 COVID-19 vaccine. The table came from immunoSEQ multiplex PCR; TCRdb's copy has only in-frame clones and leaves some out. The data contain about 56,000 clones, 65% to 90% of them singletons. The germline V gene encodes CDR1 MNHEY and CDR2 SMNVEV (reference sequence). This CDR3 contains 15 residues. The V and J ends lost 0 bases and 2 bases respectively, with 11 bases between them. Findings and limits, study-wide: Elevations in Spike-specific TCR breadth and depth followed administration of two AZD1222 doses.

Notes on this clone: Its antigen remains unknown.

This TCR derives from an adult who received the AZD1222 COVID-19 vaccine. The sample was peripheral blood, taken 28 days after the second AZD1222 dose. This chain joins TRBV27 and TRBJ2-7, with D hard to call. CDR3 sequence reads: CASSLSAPGTYEQYF. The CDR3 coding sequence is TGTGCCAGCAGTTTATCGGCCCCAGGTACCTACGAGCAGTACTTC.